The following is a TCR beta chain sequence with its context. This CDR3 comprises 15 residues. Trimming took 5 bases from V and 5 from J; bases not matched to a gene: 12. Germline V gene sequence: CDR1 MRHNA, CDR2 SNTAGT. This sample stems from a study of blood T cell repertoires in COVID-19. For the study at large: Whether acute or convalescent, the COVID-19 samples came from the United States, Italy and Spain. PBMCs, B-cell-depleted T cells, or T cells were the source of the cDNA or gDNA that made up the material.

Per the study methods: By means of reference gene primer amplification, nucleated cell counts were estimated. Libraries were prepared by immunoSEQ multiplex PCR; TCRdb keeps only in-frame clonotypes and omits some of them. V and J calls and clone size are copied from that table; D and trimming were computed from the DNA. The repertoire holds around 60,000 clones, roughly 89% seen once, with approximately 13% in the top ten. The source of this sequence is a man aged 60-69 years with active COVID-19. Source material: peripheral blood. The chain couples TRBV6-4 to TRBJ2-7; 7 nucleotides line up with TRBD2. The CDR3 sequence: CASSTEASGGHEQYF. CDR3 DNA sequence: TGTGCCAGCAGTACGGAAGCCTCGGGAGGCCACGAGCAGTACTTC.